The text below deals with one TCR beta chain. The data originate from a study of blood T cell repertoires in COVID-19. Study as a whole: The origin of the acute and convalescent COVID-19 samples was the United States, Italy and Spain. In each case, the material was cDNA or gDNA derived from T cells, B-cell-depleted T cells, or PBMCs.

Original processing notes: Amplifying reference gene primers gave estimates of nucleated cell counts. The repertoire was sequenced with immunoSEQ multiplex PCR; TCRdb's copy has only in-frame clones and lacks some. That table furnishes V, J and clone size, whereas the DNA furnished D and trimming. The table lists 150,000 to 200,000 clones, roughly 76% of them singletons. The CDR3 spans 15 residues. Germline V gives CDR1 MNHEY, CDR2 SVGAGI. V lost 3 bases and J 2 bases, leaving 13 bases between the germline ends. Sequences were obtained from peripheral blood. The clonotype originates from a woman in her forties or fifties with active or convalescent COVID-19. This chain links TRBV6-5 with TRBJ1-2; D uncertain. The CDR3 region has the DNA TGTGCCAGCAGTTATTCGGGGTTGCGGAACTATGGCTACACCTTC. This translates into CASSYSGLRNYGYTF.